Listed here are 14 T cell receptor beta chains from one sample, sequenced in a study of T-cell memory formation after mild COVID-19. TCRdb re-analysed the 5' RACE reads in MiXCR, keeping a single row per CDR3 protein. The sample consists of 200,000 to 250,000 distinct CDR3 sequences, around 9.5% of them appearing once. Sequenced input: PBMCs or a T cell subset sorted from them (not recorded which). These TCRs come from a man in his late teens or twenties who had mild COVID-19 (a few samples of this study predate the infection). Cell type and time point are not known.

The chain has TRBV20-1 and TRBJ2-3; 9 bases match TRBD2. Germline CDR1 and CDR2: DFQATT and SNEGSKA (reference sequence). V was clipped by 1 base and J by 2 bases; unmatched bases: 7. The CDR3 is made up of 16 amino acids. DNA for the CDR3: TGCAGTGCTAGAGCTCGCCTAGCGGGGACCACAGATACGCAGTATTTT. Encoded protein: CSARARLAGTTDTQYF.

This clonotype was observed at least ten times. This chain uses TRBV11-3 with TRBJ2-3; no definite D call. V shed 3 bases and J shed 14 bases, with 15 bases lying between them. Germline CDR1 SGHNT, CDR2 YENEEA. CDR3 length: 12 amino acids. The CDR3 coding sequence is TGTGCCAGCAGCTTTGATGGGGAAGGTCTGTATTTT. This sequence encodes CASSFDGEGLYF.

This clonotype showed up just a few times. The chain recombines TRBV20-1 with TRBJ1-5, with TRBD1 as a possible D gene (5 bases). V was pared by 0 bases and J by 7 bases, with 13 bases between. The CDR3 spans 14 residues. CDR1 is DFQATT, CDR2 SNEGSKA, per germline (reference sequence). The CDR3 DNA sequence: TGCAGTGCTAGAGATGGGTGGGGGGGACAGCCCCAGCATTTT. Amino acid sequence: CSARDGWGGQPQHF.

V gene TRBV3-1 combines with J gene TRBJ2-7; D call uncertain. Deletions cut 3 bases from V and 3 bases from J, with 9 bases between. The CDR3 is 13 amino acids. CDR1 and CDR2 (germline): LGHDT, YNNKEL (reference sequence). The CDR3 loop is CASSQRGGYEQYV. The CDR3, as DNA: TGTGCCAGCAGCCAGCGCGGTGGCTACGAGCAGTACGTC.

In its sample, this clonotype was seen a few times. The genes are TRBV7-9 and TRBJ2-2; D is perhaps TRBD1 (6 bases). Trimming removed 6 bases at V and 0 bases at J, with 11 bases between. The CDR3 consists of 15 residues. Germline CDR1 is SEHNR and CDR2 is FQNEAQ (reference sequence). The CDR3 here is CASRSQGPNTGELFF. As DNA, the CDR3 is TGTGCCAGCAGATCACAGGGCCCGAACACCGGGGAGCTGTTTTTT.

This clonotype was counted only a few times. V usage is TRBV5-1 and J usage is TRBJ2-7; a possible D gene is TRBD1 (5 bases). V was pared by 0 bases and J by 0 bases, with 10 bases between. This CDR3 contains 15 residues. In germline, CDR1 is SGHRS, CDR2 YFSETQ. This CDR3 is CASSLAGSNSYEQYF. The CDR3 DNA follows: TGCGCCAGCAGCTTGGCAGGGTCCAACTCCTACGAGCAGTACTTC.

This clonotype was seen ten or more times. The chain has TRBV5-1 and TRBJ2-7; D possibly corresponds to TRBD2 (7 bases). With 0 bases removed from V and 2 bases from J, the gap between germline ends came to 12 bases. The CDR3 covers 15 residues. The germline gives CDR1 SGHRS, CDR2 YFSETQ. CDR3 sequence (DNA): TGCGCCAGCAGCTTGGCAGGGGCGGGGGCCTACGAGCAGTACTTC. It is translated as CASSLAGAGAYEQYF.

This clonotype was detected ten times or more. The rearrangement links TRBV11-2 to TRBJ2-7; unclear D gene. CDR3 length: 14 residues. CDR1 is SGHAT, CDR2 FQNNGV, per germline. The ends were cut back, 3 bases at V and 1 base at J, with 10 bases in the middle. This CDR3 reads CASSLMGPSYEQYF. Here the CDR3 DNA reads TGTGCCAGCAGCTTGATGGGCCCGTCCTACGAGCAGTACTTC.

The V and J genes are TRBV25-1 and TRBJ1-4; possibly TRBD1 for D (6 bases). Germline CDR1 is MGHDK and CDR2 is SYGVNS. The CDR3 covers 15 residues. Trimming took off 4 bases at V and 3 bases at J, with 12 bases between the two ends. The CDR3 region is CASSGSRGSNEKLFF. CDR3 DNA sequence: TGTGCCAGCAGTGGTAGTAGGGGGTCTAATGAAAAACTGTTTTTT.

The chain couples TRBV5-5 to TRBJ1-2; D may be TRBD1 (5 bases). V lost 1 base to trimming and J lost 2 bases, with 24 bases between them. This CDR3 is 19 amino acids long. Germline CDR1 SGHKS, CDR2 YYEKEE (reference sequence). CDR3 sequence: CASSLTGESIRARNYGYTF. The CDR3 DNA is TGTGCCAGCAGCTTGACGGGGGAATCCATCAGAGCTCGAAACTATGGCTACACCTTC.

The chain has TRBV6-6 and TRBJ2-2; 10 bases map to TRBD2. The CDR3 covers 18 residues. Germline-derived CDR1 and CDR2 are MNHNY and SVGAGI (reference sequence). V lost 5 bases and J lost 9; bases outside the gene matches: 18. The CDR3: CASSEPLNPGLAFRELFF. The DNA for the CDR3 is TGTGCCAGCAGTGAACCCCTCAATCCGGGACTAGCGTTCCGGGAGCTGTTTTTT.

This clonotype has just a few counts. The chain uses TRBV3-1 and TRBJ2-7; D is perhaps TRBD1 (5 bases). Germline V lookup: CDR1 LGHDT, CDR2 YNNKEL (reference sequence). V gave up 0 bases and J gave up 7 bases, with 16 bases separating them. The CDR3 length is 15 residues. CDR3 loop: CASSQEVPGLGEQYF. CDR3 nucleotide sequence: TGTGCCAGCAGCCAAGAGGTACCAGGGCTGGGAGAGCAGTACTTC.

Only a few counts were recorded for this clonotype. This sequence joins TRBV30 and TRBJ1-1; tentatively, D is TRBD1 (5 bases). The CDR3 spans 13 residues. With 0 bases removed from V and 4 bases from J, the gap between germline ends came to 9 bases. Germline assignment: CDR1 GTSNPN and CDR2 SVGIG (reference sequence). The CDR3 region is CAWSVGVGTEAFF. CDR3 sequence (DNA): TGTGCCTGGAGTGTAGGGGTGGGCACTGAAGCTTTCTTT.

This chain uses TRBV6-5 with TRBJ1-3; D not resolved. Looked up from germline, CDR1 is MNHEY and CDR2 is SVGAGI. V was cut by 5 bases and J by 2 bases, with 19 bases left in between. The CDR3 sequence is 17 residues long. CDR3 region: CASSTYREGGPGNTIYF. As DNA, the CDR3 is TGTGCCAGCAGTACTTACCGGGAGGGCGGTCCTGGAAACACCATATATTTT.